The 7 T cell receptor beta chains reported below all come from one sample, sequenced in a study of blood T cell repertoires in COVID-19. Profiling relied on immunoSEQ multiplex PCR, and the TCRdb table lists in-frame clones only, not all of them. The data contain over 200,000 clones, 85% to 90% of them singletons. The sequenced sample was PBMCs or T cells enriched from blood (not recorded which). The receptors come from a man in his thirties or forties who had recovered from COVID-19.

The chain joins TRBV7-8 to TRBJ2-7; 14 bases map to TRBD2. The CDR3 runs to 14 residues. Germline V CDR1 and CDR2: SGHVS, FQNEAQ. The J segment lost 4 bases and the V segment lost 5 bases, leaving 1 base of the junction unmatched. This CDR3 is CASSGTSGSYEQYF. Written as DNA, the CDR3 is TGTGCCAGCAGCGGGACTAGCGGGAGTTACGAGCAGTACTTC.

The CDR3 protein is CSVRDRGITGELFF. The CDR3 coding sequence is TGCAGCGTACGGGACAGGGGAATCACCGGGGAGCTGTTTTTT. V gene TRBV29-1 combines with J gene TRBJ2-2; 10 positions match TRBD1. The V gene's germline CDR1 is SQVTM and CDR2 ANQGSEA. The CDR3 length is 14 residues. The trim removed 6 bases at V and 4 bases at J, leaving 5 bases unmatched.

The DNA for the CDR3 is TGTGCCTGGAGGCAACGACGGCGGTCCTTTTTCGAGCAGTACTTC. It is translated as CAWRQRRRSFFEQYF. This sequence joins TRBV30 and TRBJ2-7; D is unclear. This CDR3 comprises 15 residues. The V end was cut by 3 bases, the J end by 6 bases, with 21 bases between. From germline, CDR1 is GTSNPN and CDR2 SVGIG (reference sequence).

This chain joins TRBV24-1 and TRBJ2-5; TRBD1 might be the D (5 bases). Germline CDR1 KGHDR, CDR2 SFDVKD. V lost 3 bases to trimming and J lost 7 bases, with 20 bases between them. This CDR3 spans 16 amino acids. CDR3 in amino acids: CATSDPQPEGVGTQYF. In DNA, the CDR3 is TGTGCCACCAGTGATCCCCAACCGGAAGGGGTGGGGACCCAGTACTTC.

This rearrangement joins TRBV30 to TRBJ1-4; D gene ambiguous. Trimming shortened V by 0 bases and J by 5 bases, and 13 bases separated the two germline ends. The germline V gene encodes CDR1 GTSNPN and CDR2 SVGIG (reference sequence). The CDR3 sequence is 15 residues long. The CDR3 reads CAWSVLGSPNEKLFF. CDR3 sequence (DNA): TGTGCCTGGAGTGTACTAGGCAGTCCAAATGAAAAACTGTTTTTT.

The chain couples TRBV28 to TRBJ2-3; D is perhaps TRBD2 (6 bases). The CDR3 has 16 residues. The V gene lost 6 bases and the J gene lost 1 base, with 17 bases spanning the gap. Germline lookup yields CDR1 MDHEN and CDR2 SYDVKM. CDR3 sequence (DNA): TGTGCCAGCAGACCTTTGGGGGAGGAGGGCACAGATACGCAGTATTTT. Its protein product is CASRPLGEEGTDTQYF.

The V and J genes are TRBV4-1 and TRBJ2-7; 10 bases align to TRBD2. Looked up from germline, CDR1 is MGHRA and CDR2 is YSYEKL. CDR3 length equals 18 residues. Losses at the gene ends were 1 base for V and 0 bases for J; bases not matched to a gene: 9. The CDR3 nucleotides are TGCGCCAGCAGCCAAGTTATGTCTAGCGGGGGTATCTCCTACGAGCAGTACTTC. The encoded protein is CASSQVMSSGGISYEQYF.